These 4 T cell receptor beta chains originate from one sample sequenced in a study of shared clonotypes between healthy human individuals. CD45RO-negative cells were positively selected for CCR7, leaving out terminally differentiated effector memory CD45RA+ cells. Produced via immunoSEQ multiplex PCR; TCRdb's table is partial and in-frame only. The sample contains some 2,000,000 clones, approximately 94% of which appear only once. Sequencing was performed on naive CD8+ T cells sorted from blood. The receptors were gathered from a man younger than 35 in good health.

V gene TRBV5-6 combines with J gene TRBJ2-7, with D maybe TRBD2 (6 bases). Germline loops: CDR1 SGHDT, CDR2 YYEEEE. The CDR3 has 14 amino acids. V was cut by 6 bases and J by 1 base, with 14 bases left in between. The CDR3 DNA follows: TGTGCCAGCACCTTCATGGGGGGTTCCTACGAGCAGTACTTC. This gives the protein CASTFMGGSYEQYF.

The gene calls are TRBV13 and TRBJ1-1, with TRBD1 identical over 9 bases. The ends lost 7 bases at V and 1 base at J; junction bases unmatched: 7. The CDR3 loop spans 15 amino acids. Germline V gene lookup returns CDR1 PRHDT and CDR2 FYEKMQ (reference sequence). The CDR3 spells CASTRTGAPNTEAFF. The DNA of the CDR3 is TGTGCCAGCACCCGGACAGGGGCGCCGAACACTGAAGCTTTCTTT.

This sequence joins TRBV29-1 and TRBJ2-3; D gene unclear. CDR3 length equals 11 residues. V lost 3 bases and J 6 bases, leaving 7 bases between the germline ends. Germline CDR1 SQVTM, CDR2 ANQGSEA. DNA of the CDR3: TGCAGCGTTGATCGCGATGATACGCAGTATTTT. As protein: CSVDRDDTQYF.

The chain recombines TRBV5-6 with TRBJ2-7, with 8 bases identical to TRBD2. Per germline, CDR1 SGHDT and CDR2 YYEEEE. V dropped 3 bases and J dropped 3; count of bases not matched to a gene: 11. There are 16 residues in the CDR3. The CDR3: CASSSGAGGVFYEQYF. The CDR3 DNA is TGTGCCAGCAGCTCCGGAGCCGGGGGGGTATTCTACGAGCAGTACTTC.